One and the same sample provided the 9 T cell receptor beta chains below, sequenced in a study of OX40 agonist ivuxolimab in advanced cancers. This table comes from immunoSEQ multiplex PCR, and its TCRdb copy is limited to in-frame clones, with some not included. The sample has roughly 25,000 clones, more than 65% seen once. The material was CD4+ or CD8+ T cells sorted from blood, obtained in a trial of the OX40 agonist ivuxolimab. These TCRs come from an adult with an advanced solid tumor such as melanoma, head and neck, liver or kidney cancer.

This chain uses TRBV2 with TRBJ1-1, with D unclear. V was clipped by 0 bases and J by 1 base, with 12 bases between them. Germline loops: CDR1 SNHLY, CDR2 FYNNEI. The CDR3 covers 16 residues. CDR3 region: CASSEALLWGNTEAFF. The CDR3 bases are TGTGCCAGCAGTGAAGCGCTTCTCTGGGGGAACACTGAAGCTTTCTTT.

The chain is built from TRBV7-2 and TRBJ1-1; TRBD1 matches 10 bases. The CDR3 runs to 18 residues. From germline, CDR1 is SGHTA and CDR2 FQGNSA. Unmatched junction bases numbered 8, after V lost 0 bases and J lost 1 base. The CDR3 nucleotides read TGTGCCAGCAGCTTAGCTGGGACAGGGGTGGGGCGGAACACTGAAGCTTTCTTT. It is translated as CASSLAGTGVGRNTEAFF.

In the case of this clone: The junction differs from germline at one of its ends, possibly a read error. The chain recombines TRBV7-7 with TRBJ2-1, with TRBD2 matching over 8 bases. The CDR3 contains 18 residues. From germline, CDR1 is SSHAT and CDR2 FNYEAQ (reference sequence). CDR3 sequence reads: CASSLAPSGGFSYNEQFF. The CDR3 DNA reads TGTGCTAGCAGCTTAGCGCCGAGCGGGGGTTTCTCCTACAATGAGCAGTTCTTC.

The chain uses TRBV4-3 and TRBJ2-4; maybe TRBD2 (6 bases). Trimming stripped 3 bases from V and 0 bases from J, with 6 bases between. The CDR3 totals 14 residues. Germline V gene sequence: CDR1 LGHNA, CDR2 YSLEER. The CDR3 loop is CASSQGLAKNIQYF. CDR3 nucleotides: TGCGCCAGCAGCCAGGGACTAGCCAAAAACATTCAGTACTTC.

The CDR3 spells CASSLGLAESTDTQYF. The CDR3 bases are TGTGCCAGCAGCTTAGGGCTAGCGGAGAGCACAGATACGCAGTATTTT. The chain has TRBV11-2 and TRBJ2-3; 7 bases fit TRBD2. This CDR3 spans 16 amino acids. Germline V lookup: CDR1 SGHAT, CDR2 FQNNGV. V shed 1 base, J shed 0 bases, and the junction held 4 bases outside the gene matches. The variable domain in full, completed from reference TRBV11-2 and TRBJ2-3, reads EAGVAQSPRYKIIEKRQSVAFWCNPISGHATLYWYQQILGQGPKLLIQFQNNGVVDDSQLPKDRFSAERLKGVDSTLKIQPAKLEDSAVYLCASSLGLAESTDTQYFGPGTRLTVL.

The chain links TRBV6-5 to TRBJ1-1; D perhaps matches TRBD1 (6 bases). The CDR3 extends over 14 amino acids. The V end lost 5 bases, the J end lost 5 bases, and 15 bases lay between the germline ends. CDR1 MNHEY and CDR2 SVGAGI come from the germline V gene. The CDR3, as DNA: TGTGCCAGCAGTGACGGGGAGGGGGGGACTGAAGCTTTCTTT. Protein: CASSDGEGGTEAFF.

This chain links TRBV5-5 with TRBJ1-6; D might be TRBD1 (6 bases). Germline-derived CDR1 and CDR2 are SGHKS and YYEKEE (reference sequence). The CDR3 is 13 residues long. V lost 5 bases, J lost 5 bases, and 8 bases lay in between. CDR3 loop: CASSRGDNSPLHF. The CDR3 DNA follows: TGTGCCAGCAGTAGGGGGGATAATTCACCCCTCCACTTT.

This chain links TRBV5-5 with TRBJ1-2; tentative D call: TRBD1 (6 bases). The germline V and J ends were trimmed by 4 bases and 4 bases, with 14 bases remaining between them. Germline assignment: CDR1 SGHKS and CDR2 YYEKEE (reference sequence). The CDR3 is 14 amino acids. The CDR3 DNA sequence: TGTGCCAGCAGCCATGTGGACAGCTCCTATGGCTACACCTTC. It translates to CASSHVDSSYGYTF.

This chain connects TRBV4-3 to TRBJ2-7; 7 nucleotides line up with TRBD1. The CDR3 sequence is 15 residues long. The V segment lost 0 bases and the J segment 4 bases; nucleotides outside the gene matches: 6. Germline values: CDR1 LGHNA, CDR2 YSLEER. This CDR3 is CASSQDTGTAYEQYF. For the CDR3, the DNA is TGCGCCAGCAGCCAAGATACAGGGACAGCATACGAGCAGTACTTC.